This T cell receptor beta chain was sequenced for a study of blood T cell repertoires in COVID-19. CDR3 length: 15 residues. CDR1 and CDR2 (germline): LGHDT, YNNKEL (reference sequence). Trimming shortened V by 0 bases and J by 2 bases, and 11 bases separated the two germline ends. The method was immunoSEQ multiplex PCR; TCRdb's version includes in-frame clones alone and lacks a portion of them. There are around 200,000 clones in the sample; around 85% occur only once, and about 9.4% lies in the top ten. The origin of this receptor is a woman over 75 with acute or convalescent COVID-19. The V call is TRBV3-1 (or the pseudogene TRBV3-2), the J call TRBJ2-7; D perhaps matches TRBD2 (5 bases). Input material: peripheral blood. The CDR3 coding sequence is TGTGCCAGCAGCCAAGATAGCACGGGGACCTACGAGCAGTACTTC. Amino acid sequence: CASSQDSTGTYEQYF.